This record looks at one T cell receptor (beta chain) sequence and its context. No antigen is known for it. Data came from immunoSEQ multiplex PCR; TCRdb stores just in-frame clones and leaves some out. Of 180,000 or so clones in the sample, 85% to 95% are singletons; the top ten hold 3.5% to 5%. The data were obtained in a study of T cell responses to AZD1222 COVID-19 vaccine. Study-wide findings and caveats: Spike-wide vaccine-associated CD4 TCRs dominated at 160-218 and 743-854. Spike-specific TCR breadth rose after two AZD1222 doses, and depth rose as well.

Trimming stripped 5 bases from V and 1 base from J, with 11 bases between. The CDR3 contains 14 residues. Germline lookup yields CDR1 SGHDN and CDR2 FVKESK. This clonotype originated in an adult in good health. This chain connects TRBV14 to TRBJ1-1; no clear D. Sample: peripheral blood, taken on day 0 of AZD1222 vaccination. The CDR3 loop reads CASSLRHQNTEAFF. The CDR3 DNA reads TGTGCCAGCAGCTTACGACACCAGAACACTGAAGCTTTCTTT. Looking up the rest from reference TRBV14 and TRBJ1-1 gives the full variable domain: EAGVTQFPSHSVIEKGQTVTLRCDPISGHDNLYWYRRVMGKEIKFLLHFVKESKQDESGMPNNRFLAERTGGTYSTLKVQPAELEDSGVYFCASSLRHQNTEAFFGQGTRLTVV.